The T cell receptor (beta chain) described here comes from a study of beta chain features in type 1 diabetes. Broader study findings: The question left open here concerned HLA type influencing TCRB rearrangement. When Type 1 diabetes patients were examined, their TCRB CDR3s proved moderately but significantly shorter in all four CD4+ subsets. More deletions and fewer insertions at VDJ junctions were found in patients with type 1 diabetes. Healthy donors had naive, central memory and Treg TCRB repertoires that appeared less similar than those seen among patients.

Germline V gene lookup returns CDR1 LGHNA and CDR2 YNFKEQ. This CDR3 contains 12 residues. Trimming cost V 1 base and J 7 bases, with 5 bases left between them. Turning to this clone: The antigen remains unidentified. The sample carries other DNA sequences with the same CDR3.

Expressed TCRB transcripts were sequenced because the isolated RNA had all been reverse transcribed beforehand. It was found that naive, central memory and regulatory T cell samples averaged approximately 3.5 million reads. The protocol was immunoSEQ multiplex PCR, while the TCRdb copy is restricted to in-frame clones and leaves out a portion. This sample yields fewer than 300,000 clones, of which over 20% are seen a single time; less than 0.035% belongs to the top ten. The chain joins TRBV4-2 to TRBJ1-5; D is uncertain. The receptor's source is a woman aged 40 to 50 with type 1 diabetes. The source material was naive CD4+ T cells from blood. The CDR3 sequence is CASSQGGQPQHF. The CDR3, as DNA: TGTGCCAGCAGCCAAGGAGGGCAGCCCCAGCATTTT.